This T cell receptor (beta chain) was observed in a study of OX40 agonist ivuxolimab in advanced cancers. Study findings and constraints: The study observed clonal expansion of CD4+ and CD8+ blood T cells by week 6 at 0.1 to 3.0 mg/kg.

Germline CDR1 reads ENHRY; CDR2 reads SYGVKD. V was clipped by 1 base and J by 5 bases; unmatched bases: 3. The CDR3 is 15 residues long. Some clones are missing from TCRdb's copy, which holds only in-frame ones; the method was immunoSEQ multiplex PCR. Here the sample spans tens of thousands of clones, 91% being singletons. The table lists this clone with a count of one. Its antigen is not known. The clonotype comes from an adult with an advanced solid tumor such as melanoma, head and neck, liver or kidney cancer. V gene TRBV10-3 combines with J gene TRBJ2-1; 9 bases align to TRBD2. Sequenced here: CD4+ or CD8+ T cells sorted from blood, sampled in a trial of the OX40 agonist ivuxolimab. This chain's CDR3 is CAISELAGDHNEQFF. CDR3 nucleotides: TGTGCCATCAGTGAGTTAGCGGGAGACCACAATGAGCAGTTCTTC.